This TCR beta chain emerged from a study of OX40 agonist ivuxolimab in advanced cancers. Sequencing was performed with immunoSEQ multiplex PCR; in TCRdb, only in-frame clones are kept and a portion is missing. The sample records 53,000 or so clones, roughly 80% being singletons. Per the germline V gene, CDR1 is SGHRS and CDR2 is YFSETQ. V gave up 4 bases and J gave up 10 bases; unmatched junction bases: 13. The length of the CDR3 is 16 residues. Study-level points and caveats: Relative to CD4+, CD8+ T cells held more expanded clones on average. It was also the case that some nonresponders had low normalized T-cell clonal expansion.

On this clone itself: Its specificity is unknown.

Autoimmune disease history or systemic immunosuppression led to patient exclusion. Cycle 7 day 1, cycle 4 day 1, and baseline were the timepoints at which blood was sampled. This chain connects TRBV5-1 to TRBJ2-1; TRBD2 matches 11 bases. The source of this sequence is an adult with an advanced solid tumor such as melanoma, head and neck, liver or kidney cancer. Sequences were derived from CD4+ or CD8+ T cells sorted from blood, sampled in a trial of the OX40 agonist ivuxolimab. Written as DNA, the CDR3 is TGCGCCAGCAGCGCAACCGGGACTAGCGGCATCATCGAGCAGTTCTTC. It translates to CASSATGTSGIIEQFF.